The following is a T cell receptor (beta chain) sequence with its context. What it binds is not known. PCR employed 60 Vbeta and 13 Jbeta primers. TCRdb's copy holds only in-frame clones and misses some; the assay was immunoSEQ multiplex PCR. The sample gives about 180,000 clones, more than 75% of which show up once; roughly 2.5% is in the top ten. The source of the sample is a study of cytomegalovirus exposure and HLA in healthy donors. Whole-study context: Earlier, 100 million to 120 million unique TCR beta sequences were recovered from 170 million or so T cells by an analysis. Of around 410 genotyped donors, 80% to 85% grouped in the Caucasian-associated ancestry cluster. Whole-study findings and limits: Across donors, most TCRs were seen rarely, yet some public ones were widespread.

Germline V gene lookup returns CDR1 SGHVS and CDR2 FQNEAQ. The CDR3 has 16 residues. Trimming took off 5 bases at V and 0 bases at J, with 14 bases between the two ends. The sequenced material came from PBMCs. This TCR came from a woman between 25 and 40 years old in good health and CMV-seropositive. The genes are TRBV7-8 and TRBJ2-1; no definite D call. Written as DNA, the CDR3 is TGTGCCAGCAGCCTCGGGTGGATGAGCTCCTACAATGAGCAGTTCTTC. Its protein product is CASSLGWMSSYNEQFF.